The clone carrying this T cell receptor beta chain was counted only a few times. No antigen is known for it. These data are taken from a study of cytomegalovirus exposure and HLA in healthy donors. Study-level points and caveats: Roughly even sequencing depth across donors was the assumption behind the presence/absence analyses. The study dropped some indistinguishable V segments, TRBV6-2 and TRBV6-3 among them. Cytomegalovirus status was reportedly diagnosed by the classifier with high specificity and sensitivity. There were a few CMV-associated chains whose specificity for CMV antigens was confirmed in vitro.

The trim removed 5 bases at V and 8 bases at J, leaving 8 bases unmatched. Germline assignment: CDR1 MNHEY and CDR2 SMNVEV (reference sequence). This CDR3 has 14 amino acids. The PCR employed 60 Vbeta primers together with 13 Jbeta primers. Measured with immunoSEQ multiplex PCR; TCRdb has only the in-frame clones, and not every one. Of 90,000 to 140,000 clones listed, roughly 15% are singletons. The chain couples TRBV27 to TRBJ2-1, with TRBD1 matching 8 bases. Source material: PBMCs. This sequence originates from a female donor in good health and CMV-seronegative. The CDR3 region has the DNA TGTGCCAGCAGTCAGACAGGGGAGAGGGATGAGCAGTTCTTC. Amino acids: CASSQTGERDEQFF.